The present T cell receptor (beta chain) was sequenced within a study of response to subunit inactivated influenza vaccine. Notes on this clonotype: Its antigen remains unknown.

TCRdb recomputed calls from the RT-PCR reads with MiXCR, one row per CDR3 protein. The sample records hundreds of thousands of distinct CDR3 sequences, approximately 14% being singletons. Points from the study as a whole: The authors offered the suggestion that each seasonal influenza vaccination recruits few new T cells.

From germline, CDR1 is LGHDT and CDR2 YNNKEL (reference sequence). This CDR3 comprises 14 residues. J lost 4 bases, V lost 5 bases, and 5 bases had no gene match. The sequencing here drew on PBMCs from blood, taken about 14 days before vaccination. This receptor was taken from a man aged 45 to 65 who received an inactivated influenza vaccine. This chain links TRBV3-1 with TRBJ2-7; 10 bases match TRBD2. The CDR3 region is CASSITSGMYEQYF. CDR3 in DNA: TGTGCCAGCAGCATAACTAGCGGGATGTACGAGCAGTACTTC.